This entry is about one TCR beta chain. This record belongs to a study of blood T cell repertoires in COVID-19. Clones were read by immunoSEQ multiplex PCR, and TCRdb kept only the in-frame ones, dropping some. The data show hundreds of thousands of clones, 80% to 90% seen once. The CDR3 spans 16 residues. Germline V lookup: CDR1 ENHRY, CDR2 SYGVKD. Trimming removed 0 bases from V and 4 bases from J; junction bases left unmatched: 2. The receptor comes from a woman aged 40 to 50 with acute COVID-19. The J gene is TRBJ2-3, the V gene TRBV10-3; 12 bases map to TRBD1. Source material: PBMCs or T cells enriched from blood (not recorded which). The CDR3 is CAISESGTGGADTQYF. CDR3 nucleotides: TGTGCCATCAGTGAGTCCGGGACAGGGGGCGCAGATACGCAGTATTTT.